This T cell receptor beta chain emerged from a study of OX40 agonist ivuxolimab in advanced cancers. Sequencing used immunoSEQ multiplex PCR; TCRdb keeps in-frame clones, though not all of them. The repertoire includes 57,000 or so clones, about 91% of them detected once, and about 20% sits in the top ten. The study's findings and limits: Low normalized T-cell clonal expansion was also seen in some nonresponders.

The germline gives CDR1 MNHEY, CDR2 SMNVEV (reference sequence). There are 18 residues in the CDR3. With V trimmed by 0 bases and J by 2 bases, 9 bases remained unmatched. Baseline, cycle 4 day 1, and cycle 7 day 1 were the blood sampling points. About this clone itself: Its antigen is unidentified.

This chain connects TRBV27 to TRBJ2-1; 8 positions agree with TRBD1. The source is an adult with an advanced solid tumor such as melanoma, head and neck, liver or kidney cancer. The sample here was CD4+ or CD8+ T cells sorted from blood, taken in a trial of the OX40 agonist ivuxolimab. CDR3 region: CASSLSGGGQAPYNEQFF. CDR3 DNA: TGTGCCAGCAGTTTATCTGGAGGGGGACAGGCGCCCTACAATGAGCAGTTCTTC.